The sequence of this TCR beta chain was determined in a study of Ad26.COV2.S vaccination and SARS-CoV-2 variants. The assay was immunoSEQ multiplex PCR, and TCRdb's table has in-frame clones only and misses some. The sample includes approximately 300,000 clones, over 80% of them seen just once. The study, taken as a whole, reports: Post-vaccination spike-specific CD8+ and CD4+ T cell responses reportedly had substantial breadth.

Treatment indicated: roughly 18 received Ad26.COV2.S at low or high dose, single or two shots; several received placebo; per-sample allocation not given. On day 63 after the first injection, vaccine and placebo recipients gave samples. A single count supports this clone. The antigen is unknown. Specimen: peripheral blood, collected in a trial of Ad26.COV2.S vaccine versus placebo. The receptor was isolated from a person between 18 and 59 years old who received the Ad26.COV2.S COVID-19 vaccine or a placebo.

CDR3 residues: CATSARLAGGGVQFF. The CDR3 bases are TGTGCCACCAGTGCCAGACTAGCGGGCGGGGGAGTCCAGTTCTTC. The J gene is TRBJ2-1, the V gene TRBV24-1; 10 bases are shared with TRBD2. Unmatched junction bases numbered 13, after V lost 5 bases and J lost 13 bases. The CDR3 consists of 15 residues. Germline loops: CDR1 KGHDR, CDR2 SFDVKD.